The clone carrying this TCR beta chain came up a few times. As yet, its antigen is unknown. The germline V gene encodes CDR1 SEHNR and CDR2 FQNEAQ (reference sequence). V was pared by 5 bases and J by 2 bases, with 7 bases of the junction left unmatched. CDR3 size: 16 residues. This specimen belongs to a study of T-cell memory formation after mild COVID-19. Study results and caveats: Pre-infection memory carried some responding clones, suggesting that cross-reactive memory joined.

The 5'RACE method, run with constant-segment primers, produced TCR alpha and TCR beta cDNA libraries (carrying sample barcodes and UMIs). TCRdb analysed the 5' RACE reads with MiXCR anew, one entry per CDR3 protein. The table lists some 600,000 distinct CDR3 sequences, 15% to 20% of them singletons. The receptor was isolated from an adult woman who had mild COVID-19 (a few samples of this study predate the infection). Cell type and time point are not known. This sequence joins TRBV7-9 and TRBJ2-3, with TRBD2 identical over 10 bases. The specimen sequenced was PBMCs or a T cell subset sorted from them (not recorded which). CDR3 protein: CASSPPLAGFTDTQYF. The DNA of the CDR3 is TGTGCCAGCAGCCCCCCACTAGCGGGATTCACAGATACGCAGTATTTT.